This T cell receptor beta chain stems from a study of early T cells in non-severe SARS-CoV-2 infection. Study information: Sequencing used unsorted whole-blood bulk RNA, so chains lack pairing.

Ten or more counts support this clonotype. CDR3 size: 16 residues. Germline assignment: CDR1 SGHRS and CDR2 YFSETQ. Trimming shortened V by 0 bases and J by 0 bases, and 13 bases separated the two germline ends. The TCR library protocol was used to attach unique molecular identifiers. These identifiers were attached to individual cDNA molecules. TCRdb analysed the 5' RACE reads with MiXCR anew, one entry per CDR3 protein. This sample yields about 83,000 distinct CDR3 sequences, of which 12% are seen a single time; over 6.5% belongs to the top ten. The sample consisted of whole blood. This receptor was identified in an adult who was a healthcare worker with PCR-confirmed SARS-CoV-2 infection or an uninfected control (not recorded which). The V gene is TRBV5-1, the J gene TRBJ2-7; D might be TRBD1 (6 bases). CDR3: CASSLEAGGSSYEQYF. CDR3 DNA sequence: TGCGCCAGCAGCTTGGAGGCTGGGGGCAGCTCCTACGAGCAGTACTTC.